This is a list of T cell receptor beta chains from one sample in a study of T-cell reconstitution after alpha-beta-depleted transplantation in children. TCRdb independently ran MiXCR on the PCR reads; one entry per CDR3 protein. The data show some 640,000 distinct CDR3 sequences, over 15% seen once. The sequences come from PBMCs from the stem cell graft donor, collected from the stem cell graft. These receptors originate from a human donor who donated a stem cell graft to a child with acute myeloid leukemia. CDR3s include the opening cysteine and the closing phenylalanine or tryptophan. D genes are given only for firm matches. Not every row has a clone size; where given, it reads once, few, many or a size class.

V,size,D,J,DNA,CDR3
TRBV12-3/TRBV12-4,many,NA,TRBJ1-2,TGTGCCAGCAGTCGGTTCGGGGGTGGTGAGGGCGGCTACACCTTC,CASSRFGGGEGGYTF
TRBV7-2,NA,NA,TRBJ1-5,TGTGCCAGCAGCACGAGGGGAAGCAATCAGCCCCATCATTTT,CASSTRGSNQPHHF
TRBV7-2,NA,TRBD1,TRBJ2-5,TGTGCCAGCAGCTTAGTGACAGGGGTAAGGGAGACCCAGTACTTC,CASSLVTGVRETQYF
TRBV7-9,many,NA,TRBJ1-5,TGTGCCAGCAGCTGGGACGGACCTAATCAGCCCCAGCATTTT,CASSWDGPNQPQHF
TRBV3-1,NA,NA,TRBJ1-2,TGTGCCAGCAGGGGAGAGGGGAGCTATGGCTACACCTTC,CASRGEGSYGYTF
TRBV6-5,many,NA,TRBJ2-7,TGTGCCAGCAGTTTGGACGGGGGATCATACGAGCAGTACTTC,CASSLDGGSYEQYF
TRBV5-6,NA,NA,TRBJ2-5,TGTGCCAGCAGCTTGGGTCCTTACCAAGAGACCCAGTACTTC,CASSLGPYQETQYF
TRBV15,many,NA,TRBJ2-7,TGTGCCACCAGCAGAGTTAGCGGTTACGAGCAGTACTTC,CATSRVSGYEQYF
TRBV20-1,many,NA,TRBJ2-1,TGCAGTAGTCTCCGGGGTACGAGGGATGAGCAGTTCTTC,CSSLRGTRDEQFF
TRBV29-1,many,NA,TRBJ2-7,TGCAGCGCCCGCGGAATAACCTACGAGCAGTACTTC,CSARGITYEQYF
TRBV7-9,NA,TRBD1,TRBJ1-2,TGTGCCAGTTCTCCGGGACAGGGGGCGCTGGGCTACACCTTC,CASSPGQGALGYTF
TRBV20-1,many,NA,TRBJ2-7,TGCAGTGTTAAGGGGGTTAGGGACGAGCAGTACTTC,CSVKGVRDEQYF
TRBV6-1,NA,TRBD2,TRBJ2-7,TGTGCCAGCAGCCCCCGGACTAGCGGGACCTACGAGCAGTACTTC,CASSPRTSGTYEQYF
TRBV29-1,NA,NA,TRBJ1-2,TGCAGCGTTCCCGGACAGCCGGTGAGCTATGGCTACACCTTC,CSVPGQPVSYGYTF
TRBV20-1,many,NA,TRBJ1-5,TGCAGTGCGGGGGGGAGGGTTGAGTATAGCAATCAGCCCCAGCATTTT,CSAGGRVEYSNQPQHF
TRBV12-3/TRBV12-4,many,TRBD1,TRBJ2-5,TGTGCCAGCAGTCCCGGGACAGGGGAACTAGCTGGCGAGACCCAGTACTTC,CASSPGTGELAGETQYF
TRBV29-1,many,TRBD2,TRBJ2-7,TGCAGCGTTCGGGAGGCAGGACTCTTCTACGAGCAGTACTTC,CSVREAGLFYEQYF
TRBV6-2/TRBV6-3,NA,NA,TRBJ2-7,TGTGCCAGCAGCCCCGCGGGGACCTACGAGCAGTACTTC,CASSPAGTYEQYF
TRBV7-2,many,NA,TRBJ2-2,TGTGCCAGCAACTCCCTGGGCGGGGAGCTGTTTTTT,CASNSLGGELFF
TRBV7-2,few,NA,TRBJ2-1,TGTGCCAGCAGCCTCTGGGGGAGTAGTGAGCAGTTCTTC,CASSLWGSSEQFF
TRBV7-7,many,NA,TRBJ2-7,TGTGCCAGCAGCTTAAGTGGGCGGAGTGAGCAGTACTTC,CASSLSGRSEQYF
TRBV12-3/TRBV12-4,few,TRBD1,TRBJ2-4,TGTGCCAGCAGTCCTGGACAGGGGGAGGGCAAAAACATTCAGTACTTC,CASSPGQGEGKNIQYF
TRBV7-9,many,TRBD2,TRBJ2-3,TGTGCCAGCAGTACGAGCGGGGACACAGATACGCAGTATTTT,CASSTSGDTDTQYF
TRBV28,NA,NA,TRBJ1-1,TGTGCCAGCAGTCCCCTCGGACTCGGCGCGGGGATAGCTTTCTTT,CASSPLGLGAGIAFF
TRBV12-3/TRBV12-4,many,TRBD1,TRBJ2-7,TGTGCCAGCAGTTCAGTACTGCAGGGGGCCTCCTACGAGCAGTACTTC,CASSSVLQGASYEQYF
TRBV20-1,many,NA,TRBJ1-5,TGCAGTGCTAGAGAGGCCAGTAATCAGCCCCAGCATTTT,CSAREASNQPQHF
TRBV6-2/TRBV6-3,many,NA,TRBJ1-5,TGTGCCAGCAGTACAGGGAATTACAATCAGCCCCAGCATTTT,CASSTGNYNQPQHF
TRBV5-6,many,NA,TRBJ2-7,TGTGCCAGCAGCTTGTCACCCGGTTTCTACGAGCAGTACTTC,CASSLSPGFYEQYF
TRBV28,few,NA,TRBJ2-3,TGTGCCAGCAGTTCTCTAAGACGGGAAGGCGCAGATACGCAGTATTTT,CASSSLRREGADTQYF
TRBV7-9,few,TRBD1,TRBJ2-1,TGTGCCAGCAGCTCCGGACAGGGGGTATCCTACAATGAGCAGTTCTTC,CASSSGQGVSYNEQFF
TRBV7-2,many,NA,TRBJ1-1,TGTGCCAGCAGCTTATTGACGAACACTGAAGCTTTCTTT,CASSLLTNTEAFF
TRBV7-2,few,NA,TRBJ2-3,TGTGCCAGCAGCACCAGGAGAACTAGCACAGATACGCAGTATTTT,CASSTRRTSTDTQYF
TRBV24-1,many,NA,TRBJ2-2,TGTGCCACCAGTGACCCGAACACCGGGGAGCTGTTTTTT,CATSDPNTGELFF
TRBV9,NA,NA,TRBJ2-7,TGTGCCAGCAGCGTAGGAGGGCGCGAGCAGTACTTC,CASSVGGREQYF
TRBV20-1,many,TRBD1,TRBJ1-6,TGCAGTGCTAGGATCAGGGGGAGCGGTTCACCCCTCCACTTT,CSARIRGSGSPLHF
TRBV15,NA,NA,TRBJ1-6,TGTGCCACCAGCAGAGGGACAGAAGGGAATTCACCCCTCCACTTT,CATSRGTEGNSPLHF
TRBV20-1,many,NA,TRBJ1-1,TGCAGTGCTAGGAATGGCGTACGTGAAGCTTTCTTT,CSARNGVREAFF
TRBV24-1,few,NA,TRBJ2-5,TGTGCCACCAGTGGGTGGCTATCCGAAGAGACCCAGTACTTC,CATSGWLSEETQYF
TRBV20-1,many,TRBD1,TRBJ1-2,TGCAGTGCTAGAGTAACCACAGGGGTTGGCTACACCTTC,CSARVTTGVGYTF
TRBV4-3,many,NA,TRBJ2-7,TGCGCCAGCAGCCCCGGACAGCGCTACGAGCAGTACTTC,CASSPGQRYEQYF
TRBV29-1,few,NA,TRBJ1-1,TGCAGTACTGAGGGGGGCACTGAAGCTTTCTTT,CSTEGGTEAFF
TRBV7-9,few,NA,TRBJ2-1,TGTGCCAGCACGGGGGGCGTTGTAAATGAGCAGTTCTTC,CASTGGVVNEQFF